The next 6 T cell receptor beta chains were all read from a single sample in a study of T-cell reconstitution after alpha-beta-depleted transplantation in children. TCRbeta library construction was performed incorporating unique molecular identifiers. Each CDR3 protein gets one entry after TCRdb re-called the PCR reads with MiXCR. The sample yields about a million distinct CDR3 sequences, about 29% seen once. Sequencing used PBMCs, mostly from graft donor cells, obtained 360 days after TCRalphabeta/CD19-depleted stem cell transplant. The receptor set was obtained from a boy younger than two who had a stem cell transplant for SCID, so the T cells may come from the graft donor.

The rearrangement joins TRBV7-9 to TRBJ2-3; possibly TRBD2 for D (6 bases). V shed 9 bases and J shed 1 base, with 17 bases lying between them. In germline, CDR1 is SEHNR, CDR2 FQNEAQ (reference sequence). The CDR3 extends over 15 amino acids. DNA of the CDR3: TGTGCCAGTCTGGAGGGGAAGCGGGGCACAGATACGCAGTATTTT. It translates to CASLEGKRGTDTQYF.

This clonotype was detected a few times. CDR3 amino acids: CASSLVLATNEQFF. DNA for the CDR3: TGTGCCAGCAGCTTGGTTCTGGCGACCAATGAGCAGTTCTTC. V gene TRBV5-6 combines with J gene TRBJ2-1; D call uncertain. CDR1 is SGHDT and CDR2 is YYEEEE in the germline V gene. V lost 0 bases and J lost 6, with 10 bases in between. This CDR3 has 14 residues.

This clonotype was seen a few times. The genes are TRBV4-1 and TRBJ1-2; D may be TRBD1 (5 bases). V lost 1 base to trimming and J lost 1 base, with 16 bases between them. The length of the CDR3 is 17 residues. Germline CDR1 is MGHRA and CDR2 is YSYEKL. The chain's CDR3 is CASSQGLNRLLNYGYTF. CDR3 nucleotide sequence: TGCGCCAGCAGCCAAGGCCTTAACAGGCTCCTTAACTATGGCTACACCTTC.

In DNA form, the CDR3 reads TGCGCCAGCAGCCAAATGGGGGTTGGCACAGATACGCAGTATTTT. Translated, it gives CASSQMGVGTDTQYF. The J gene is TRBJ2-3, the V gene TRBV4-1; D might be TRBD1 or TRBD2, each matching 5 bases. With 2 bases removed from V and 1 base from J, the gap between germline ends came to 10 bases. The CDR3 loop spans 15 amino acids. Per germline, CDR1 MGHRA and CDR2 YSYEKL.

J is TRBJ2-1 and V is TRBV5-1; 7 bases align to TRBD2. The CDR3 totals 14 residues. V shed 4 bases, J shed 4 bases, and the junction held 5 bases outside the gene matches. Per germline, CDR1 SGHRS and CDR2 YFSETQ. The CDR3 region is CASSPTSEYNEQFF. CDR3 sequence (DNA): TGCGCCAGCAGCCCCACTAGCGAATACAATGAGCAGTTCTTC. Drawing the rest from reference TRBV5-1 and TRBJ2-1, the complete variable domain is KAGVTQTPRYLIKTRGQQVTLSCSPISGHRSVSWYQQTPGQGLQFLFEYFSETQRNKGNFPGRFSGRQFSNSRSEMNVSTLELGDSALYLCASSPTSEYNEQFFGPGTRLTVL.

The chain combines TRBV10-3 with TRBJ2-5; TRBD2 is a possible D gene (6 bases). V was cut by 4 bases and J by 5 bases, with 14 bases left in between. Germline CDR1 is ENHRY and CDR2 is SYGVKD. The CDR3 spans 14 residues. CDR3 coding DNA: TGTGCCATCAGTGGGGGACTGTTACAGGAGACCCAGTACTTC. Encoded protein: CAISGGLLQETQYF.